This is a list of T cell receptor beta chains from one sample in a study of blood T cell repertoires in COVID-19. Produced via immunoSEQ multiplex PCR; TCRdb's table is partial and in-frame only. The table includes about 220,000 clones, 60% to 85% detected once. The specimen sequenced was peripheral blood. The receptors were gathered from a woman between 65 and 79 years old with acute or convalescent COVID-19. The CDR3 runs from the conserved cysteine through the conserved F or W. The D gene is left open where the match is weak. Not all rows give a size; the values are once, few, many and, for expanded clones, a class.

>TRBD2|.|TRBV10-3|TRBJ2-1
TGTGCCATCAGTGAGGGACTAGGAATGGCGAACGAGCAGTTCTTC
CAISEGLGMANEQFF
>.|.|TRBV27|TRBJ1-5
TGTGCCAGCAGTCTTACCGACAGACAGCCCCAGCATTTT
CASSLTDRQPQHF
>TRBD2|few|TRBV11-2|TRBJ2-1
TGTGCCAGCAGCTTTGGTAGCGGGGATTACAATGCGCAGTTCTTC
CASSFGSGDYNAQFF
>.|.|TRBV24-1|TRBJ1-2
TGTGCCACCAGTGATTCAACAACGGGCTATGGCTACACCTTC
CATSDSTTGYGYTF
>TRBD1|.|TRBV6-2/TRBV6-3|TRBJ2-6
TGTGCCAGCAGCTCCCCCCGGGACAGCCGGCCTGTAGGGGCCAACGTCCTGACTTTC
CASSSPRDSRPVGANVLTF
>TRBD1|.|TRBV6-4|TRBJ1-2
TGTGCCAGCAGTTTTTCTGTCGGGACAGGGGGATCCTATGGCTACACCTTC
CASSFSVGTGGSYGYTF
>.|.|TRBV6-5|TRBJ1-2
TGTGCCAGCAGAGCACAGGGTCTCCGATACTACACCTTC
CASRAQGLRYYTF
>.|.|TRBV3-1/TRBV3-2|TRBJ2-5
TGTGCCAGCAGCCGATTTTCAGGGTTTTTCCAAGAGACCCAGTACTTC
CASSRFSGFFQETQYF
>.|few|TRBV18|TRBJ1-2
TGTGCCAGCTCCCGGGAGGCCGCTAACTATGGCTACACCTTC
CASSREAANYGYTF
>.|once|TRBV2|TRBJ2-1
TGTGCCAGCAAACTAAGTCAGGGCTCCTACAATGAGCAGTTCTTC
CASKLSQGSYNEQFF
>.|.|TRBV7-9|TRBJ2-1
TGTGCCAGCAGCTCAATTTTTAATGAGCAGTTCTTC
CASSSIFNEQFF
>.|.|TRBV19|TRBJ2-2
TGTGCCAGTAGTATCGTTATTTCTACCGGGGAGCTGTTTTTT
CASSIVISTGELFF
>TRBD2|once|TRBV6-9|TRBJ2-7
TGTGCCAGCAGTTATTGTCCCAGCGGGGCCTACGAGCAGTACTTC
CASSYCPSGAYEQYF
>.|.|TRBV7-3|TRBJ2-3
TGTGCCAGCAGCTTAACTAGATATGCAGATACGCAGTATTTT
CASSLTRYADTQYF
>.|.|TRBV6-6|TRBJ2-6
TGTGCCGCGCGGAGGGTACTAGGGGCCAACGTCCTGACTTTC
CAARRVLGANVLTF
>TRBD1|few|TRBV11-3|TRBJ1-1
TGTGCCAGCAGCCGAGGACAGGGCTATGAAGCTTTCTTT
CASSRGQGYEAFF
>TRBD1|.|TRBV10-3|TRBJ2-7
TGTGCCATCAGTGCCGGGACAGAGTCCTACGAGCAGTACTTC
CAISAGTESYEQYF
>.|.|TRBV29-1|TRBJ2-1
TGCAGCGTCCGAGACACGGTAAGGGGTGAGCAGTTCTTC
CSVRDTVRGEQFF
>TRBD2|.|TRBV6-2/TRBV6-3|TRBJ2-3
TGTGCCAGCAGCGTTAGGGCTAGCGGGGCCACAGATACGCAGTATTTT
CASSVRASGATDTQYF
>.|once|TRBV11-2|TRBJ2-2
TGTGCCAGCAGCCGCAACTGGAGTCCCCGGGGAAGTAACAGTGGGGAGCTGTTTTTT
CASSRNWSPRGSNSGELFF
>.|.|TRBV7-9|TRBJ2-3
TGTGCCAGCAGCTCGACAGATACGCAGTATTTT
CASSSTDTQYF
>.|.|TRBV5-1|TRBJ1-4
TGCGCCAGTAAAGTGAATTCCGGTAATGAAAAACTGTTTTTT
CASKVNSGNEKLFF
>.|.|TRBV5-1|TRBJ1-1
TGCGCCAGCAGCTTAGTCATCGCGGGGAACACTGAAGCTTTCTTT
CASSLVIAGNTEAFF
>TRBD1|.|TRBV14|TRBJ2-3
TGTGCCAGCAGCCAAGCGGACAGGGGTGATACGCAGTATTTT
CASSQADRGDTQYF
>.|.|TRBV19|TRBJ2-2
TGTGCCAGTAGTCGGACATCCTATGGGGCCGGGGAGCTGTTTTTT
CASSRTSYGAGELFF
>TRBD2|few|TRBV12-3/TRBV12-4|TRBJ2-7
TGTGCCAGCAGTTTCCGGGGGGGGCGCGAGCAGTACTTC
CASSFRGGREQYF
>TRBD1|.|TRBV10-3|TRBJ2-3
TGTGCCATCAGTGAGCGGGGACAGGATACGCAGTATTTT
CAISERGQDTQYF
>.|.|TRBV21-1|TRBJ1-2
TGTGCCAGCAGCCCCAAGGGGGCATCCTATGGCTACACCTTC
CASSPKGASYGYTF
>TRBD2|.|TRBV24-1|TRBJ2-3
TGTGCCACCAGTGGGGGGGGTGCTAGCACAGATACGCAGTATTTT
CATSGGGASTDTQYF
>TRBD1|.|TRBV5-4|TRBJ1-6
TGTGCCAGCAGCTTGGGACAGGGTGAAGGATCCTATAATTCACCCCTCCACTTT
CASSLGQGEGSYNSPLHF
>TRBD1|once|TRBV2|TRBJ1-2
TGTGCCAGCAGTGACCCGACAGGGGGCGGTTATGGCTACACCTTC
CASSDPTGGGYGYTF
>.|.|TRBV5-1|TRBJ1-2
TGCGCCAGCAGCTTGGCCGCCAGGGGTAATGGCTACACCTTC
CASSLAARGNGYTF
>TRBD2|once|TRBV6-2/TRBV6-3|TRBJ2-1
TGTGCCAGCAGTACCACGGGGGGGGCCTCCTACAATGAGCAGTTCTTC
CASSTTGGASYNEQFF
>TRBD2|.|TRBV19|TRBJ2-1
TGTGCCAGTCGAACTAGCGGGGGGGCTCTGAATGAGCAGTTCTTC
CASRTSGGALNEQFF
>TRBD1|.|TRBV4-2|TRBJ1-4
TGTGCCAGCAGCCAAGGGGACAGAACAACTAATGAAAAACTGTTTTTT
CASSQGDRTTNEKLFF
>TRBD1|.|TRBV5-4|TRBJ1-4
TGTGCCAGCAGCCAGACCGGGACAGCAGAAAAACTGTTTTTT
CASSQTGTAEKLFF
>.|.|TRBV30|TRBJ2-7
TGTGCCTGGAGTTCGAGATACGAGCAGTACTTC
CAWSSRYEQYF
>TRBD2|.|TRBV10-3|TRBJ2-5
TGTGCCATCAGTGAAAGCGGGGGGGCTAGGGAGACCCAGTACTTC
CAISESGGARETQYF
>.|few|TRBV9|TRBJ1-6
TGTGCCAGCAGCATGGACAGTGACTCACCCCTCCACTTT
CASSMDSDSPLHF
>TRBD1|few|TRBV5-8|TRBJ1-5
TGTGCCAGCAGCAATCAGGGGGGTCGTCTCCAGCATTTT
CASSNQGGRLQHF
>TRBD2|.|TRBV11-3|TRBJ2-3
TGTGCCAGCAGCCTTAGCGGGGGGAGCACAGATACGCAGTATTTT
CASSLSGGSTDTQYF
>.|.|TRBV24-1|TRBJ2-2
TGTGCCACCAGGAGAAACACCGGGGAGCTGTTTTTT
CATRRNTGELFF
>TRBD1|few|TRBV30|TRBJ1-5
TGTGCCTGGAGTGTACAGGGGGGACAGCCCCAGCATTTT
CAWSVQGGQPQHF